This TCR beta chain was recovered during a study of post-analysis software for immune sequencing data. The overall study: There were relapsing-remitting, secondary progressive and progressive-relapsing multiple sclerosis among the disease courses included. Broader study findings: Included in a set of 5 or 6 TRBV segments more frequent in patients than controls were TRBV5-6, TRBV5-1 and TRBV20-1. Strong co-clustering by F measure was seen for same-batch samples.

TCR beta cDNA libraries had unique molecular identifiers. Using its own MiXCR run on the PCR reads, TCRdb lists one record per CDR3 protein. Found here are roughly 800,000 distinct CDR3 sequences, roughly 50% of them singletons; the top ten hold roughly 4.4%. The CDR3 has 16 residues. The V gene's germline CDR1 is SGHRS and CDR2 YFSETQ. After removal of 3 bases from V and 3 bases from J, the junction contained 11 bases not matched to a gene. Notes on this clonotype: Its antigen is as yet unknown.

The chain uses TRBV5-1 and TRBJ2-7; 8 bases are shared with TRBD2. The specimen was blood. The TCR comes from a girl aged 5 to 17 with multiple sclerosis. The CDR3 sequence: CASSSVISGRVYEQYF. CDR3 DNA: TGCGCCAGCAGCTCGGTCATCAGCGGGAGAGTCTACGAGCAGTACTTC.